The 3 T cell receptor beta chains presented below share a single source sample, sequenced in a study of blood T cell repertoires in COVID-19. Measured with immunoSEQ multiplex PCR; TCRdb has only the in-frame clones, and not every one. The sample has approximately 160,000 clones, roughly four fifths seen once. The sample consisted of peripheral blood. The receptors stem from a human donor in a cohort sampled during active COVID-19.

The chain uses TRBV3-1 (or the pseudogene TRBV3-2) and TRBJ1-2; 7 bases agree with TRBD1. Trimming cost V 4 bases and J 0 bases; bases outside gene matches: 11. Per germline, CDR1 LGHDT and CDR2 YNNKEL (reference sequence). The CDR3 spans 17 residues. Here the CDR3 reads CASSLPGQTWANYGYTF. The CDR3 region has the DNA TGTGCCAGCAGCCTCCCGGGACAGACCTGGGCTAACTATGGCTACACCTTC.

The chain has TRBV6-5 and TRBJ1-6, with 7 bases that match TRBD1. Germline loops: CDR1 MNHEY, CDR2 SVGAGI. The V gene end was trimmed by 7 bases and the J gene end by 7 bases; junction bases not matched to a gene: 10. This CDR3 is built from 15 residues. The DNA for the CDR3 is TGTGCCAGCACAGTTGGGGACAGTAAAAATTCACCCCTCCACTTT. Protein product: CASTVGDSKNSPLHF.

This clone is a singleton in its sample. Written as DNA, the CDR3 is TGTGCCAGCACGCGGACAGGGGATTCAGATACGCAGTATTTT. This translates into CASTRTGDSDTQYF. The chain couples TRBV19 to TRBJ2-3; TRBD1 aligns across 9 bases. The CDR3 is made up of 14 amino acids. V trimming: 9 bases; J trimming: 4 bases; junction bases outside the gene matches: 8. Germline loops: CDR1 LNHDA, CDR2 SQIVND (reference sequence).